This record concerns one T cell receptor beta chain sequence. Unique molecular identifiers were built into the TCRbeta library. In TCRdb, the PCR reads were re-called with MiXCR into one record per CDR3 protein. Of 350,000 to 400,000 distinct CDR3 sequences in the sample, roughly 20% were seen once. This specimen comes from a study of T-cell reconstitution after alpha-beta-depleted transplantation in children. Germline V lookup: CDR1 SEHNR, CDR2 FQNEAQ (reference sequence). The CDR3 covers 16 residues. With V trimmed by 3 bases and J by 5 bases, 12 bases remained unmatched. V gene TRBV7-9 combines with J gene TRBJ2-7, with 8 bases aligning to TRBD2. Specimen: PBMCs from the stem cell graft donor, collected from the stem cell graft. The TCR was taken from a human donor who donated a stem cell graft to a child with acute myeloid leukemia. CDR3 in amino acids: CASSLAGGGDFDEQYF. The CDR3 DNA reads TGTGCCAGCAGCTTGGCGGGGGGAGGGGACTTCGACGAGCAGTACTTC.